This T cell receptor (beta chain) derives from a study of blood T cell repertoires in COVID-19. Study-level information: Material from acute and convalescent COVID-19 was sourced from the United States, Italy and Spain.

Measured with immunoSEQ multiplex PCR; TCRdb has only the in-frame clones, and not every one. There are under 150,000 clones in the sample; 70% to 90% occur only once, and under 6% lies in the top ten. V was trimmed by 0 bases and J by 2 bases, leaving 14 bases between them. Germline loops: CDR1 LNHDA, CDR2 SQIVND (reference sequence). This CDR3 spans 17 amino acids. The TCR was taken from a woman aged 50 to 60 with acute or convalescent COVID-19. Sequencing was done on a sample of peripheral blood. The chain links TRBV19 to TRBJ2-1, with D possibly TRBD1 on 5 matching bases. In DNA form, the CDR3 reads TGTGCCAGTAGTATAGATCGTGTCAGGGTGCCCTACAATGAGCAGTTCTTC. Protein: CASSIDRVRVPYNEQFF.